This T cell receptor (beta chain) emerged from a study of CD8 T cell repertoires and HIV-1 epitope variants. Turning to the study itself: Epitopes were three Gag families plus Nef HW9 and YT9.

The CDR3 loop spans 13 amino acids. Germline loops: CDR1 GTSNPN, CDR2 SVGIG (reference sequence). Trimming removed 4 bases from V and 1 base from J, with 8 bases in between. Details on this clone: Its antigen is not known.

Sequencing used immunoSEQ multiplex PCR; TCRdb keeps in-frame clones, though not all of them. The data contain roughly 4,500 clones, roughly two thirds of them seen just once; the ten biggest clones take up more than 35%. The receptor was isolated from a male donor with HIV. The J gene is TRBJ1-5, the V gene TRBV30; no firm D call. Specimen: cultured CD8+ T cells derived from PBMCs. CDR3 loop: CAWTGLSNQPQHF. CDR3 sequence (DNA): TGTGCCTGGACAGGTTTGAGCAATCAGCCCCAGCATTTT.